This TCR beta chain was sequenced for a study of blood T cell repertoires in COVID-19. Overall study context: Acute and convalescent COVID-19 specimens originated in the United States, Italy and Spain. T cells, B-cell-depleted T cells, or PBMCs provided the cDNA or gDNA that served as material.

Profiling relied on immunoSEQ multiplex PCR, and the TCRdb table lists in-frame clones only, not all of them. The sample lists about 250,000 clones, 88% occurring once. CDR1 KGHSH and CDR2 LQKENI come from the germline V gene. With 3 bases removed from V and 2 bases from J, the gap between germline ends came to 13 bases. The CDR3 sequence is 15 residues long. This clonotype was obtained from a man older than 75 with acute or convalescent COVID-19. The sequenced sample consisted of peripheral blood. V usage is TRBV18 and J usage is TRBJ1-1; D might be TRBD1 (6 bases). This chain's CDR3 is CASSPRQAANTEAFF. The CDR3 DNA is TGTGCCAGCTCACCGAGACAGGCAGCTAACACTGAAGCTTTCTTT.